This T cell receptor beta chain was identified during a study of T cell changes during pregnancy in multiple sclerosis. Sequencing was performed with immunoSEQ multiplex PCR; in TCRdb, only in-frame clones are kept and a portion is missing. The sample yields tens of thousands of clones, 90% to 95% seen once. The ends were cut back, 2 bases at V and 1 base at J, with 6 bases in the middle. This CDR3 contains 13 residues. Per germline, CDR1 GTSNPN and CDR2 SVGIG (reference sequence). The clonotype originates from a female donor with multiple sclerosis, enrolled in a pregnancy study. This specimen consisted of peripheral blood, obtained in the first trimester of pregnancy. This chain connects TRBV30 to TRBJ1-5; D not certain. The DNA of the CDR3 is TGTGCCTGGAGTCAACTGAGCAATCAGCCCCAGCATTTT. Its protein is CAWSQLSNQPQHF.